The next 13 T cell receptor beta chains were all read from a single sample in a study of shared clonotypes between healthy human individuals. Here immunoSEQ multiplex PCR was the method, and the copy in TCRdb shows in-frame clones only, minus some. The data contain about 1 million clones, 75% of them singletons. What was sequenced was memory CD4+ T cells sorted from blood. The subset denotes: CD45RA-negative fraction. The source of these receptors is a young man in good health.

This CDR3 is CASGGTGANNSPLHF. The CDR3 DNA reads as TGCGCCAGCGGGGGGACAGGGGCCAATAATTCACCCCTCCACTTT. The chain joins TRBV4-1 to TRBJ1-6; the match to TRBD1 covers 10 bases. Germline loops: CDR1 MGHRA, CDR2 YSYEKL. The V segment lost 8 bases and the J segment 5 bases; nucleotides outside the gene matches: 6. The length of the CDR3 is 15 residues.

Here the CDR3 DNA reads TGTGCCAGCTCACCGCTCCCCCCTCAAGCGAACACTGAAGCTTTCTTT. Translating gives CASSPLPPQANTEAFF. J is TRBJ1-1 and V is TRBV18; D is unresolved. V lost 3 bases to trimming and J lost 1 base, with 15 bases between them. Germline loops: CDR1 KGHSH, CDR2 LQKENI. The CDR3 has 16 residues.

The chain employs TRBV19 and TRBJ2-5, with D perhaps TRBD1 or TRBD2 (5 bases each). Germline V lookup: CDR1 LNHDA, CDR2 SQIVND (reference sequence). The CDR3 has 15 amino acids. Trimming shortened V by 5 bases and J by 4 bases, and 17 bases separated the two germline ends. The chain's CDR3 is CASSGSGTTGETQYF. The CDR3 region has the DNA TGTGCCAGTAGTGGATCCGGGACCACGGGAGAGACCCAGTACTTC.

This clone was detected ten times or more. The chain recombines TRBV5-6 with TRBJ1-3; no firm D call. The germline CDR1 and CDR2 sequences are SGHDT and YYEEEE. The CDR3 spans 15 residues. Between the trimmed V and J ends, which lost 4 bases and 2 bases, there was a span of 13 bases. CDR3 DNA sequence: TGTGCCAGCAGCGACCCTAGGGAAACTGGAAACACCATATATTTT. Its protein is CASSDPRETGNTIYF.

The V and J genes are TRBV2 and TRBJ1-4; tentatively, D is TRBD1 (6 bases). The germline CDR1 and CDR2 sequences are SNHLY and FYNNEI. This CDR3 comprises 16 residues. V lost 0 bases, J lost 3 bases, and 11 bases lay in between. CDR3 nucleotides: TGTGCCAGCAGTGAAGCGTCTTGGACAGCTAATGAAAAACTGTTTTTT. This sequence encodes CASSEASWTANEKLFF.

The V gene is TRBV10-3, the J gene TRBJ2-2; a weak D match, TRBD2 (5 bases). Germline V gene data show CDR1 as ENHRY and CDR2 as SYGVKD. CDR3 size: 16 residues. Trimming removed 7 bases at V and 1 base at J, with 16 bases between. The CDR3 reads CAITPGGRRNTGELFF. In DNA, the CDR3 is TGTGCCATCACCCCAGGCGGGCGGAGGAACACCGGGGAGCTGTTTTTT.

The J gene is TRBJ2-5, the V gene TRBV9; TRBD2 is a possible D gene (5 bases). Per germline, CDR1 SGDLS and CDR2 YYNGEE. This CDR3 has 16 residues. Between the trimmed V and J ends, which lost 2 bases and 3 bases, there was a span of 17 bases. The chain's CDR3 is CASSVDFCDIKETQYF. The CDR3 DNA reads TGTGCCAGCAGCGTGGACTTTTGTGACATTAAAGAGACCCAGTACTTC. The full variable domain, rest sourced from reference TRBV9 and TRBJ2-5, is DSGVTQTPKHLITATGQRVTLRCSPRSGDLSVYWYQQSLDQGLQFLIQYYNGEERAKGNILERFSAQQFPDLHSELNLSSLELGDSALYFCASSVDFCDIKETQYFGPGTRLLVL.

This clone is a singleton in its sample. Other DNA sequences in this sample translate to the same CDR3. The chain links TRBV5-1 to TRBJ2-5; tentatively, D is TRBD2 (6 bases). CDR1 SGHRS and CDR2 YFSETQ come from the germline V gene. Trimming stripped 2 bases from V and 1 base from J, with 9 bases between. The CDR3 covers 14 residues. The CDR3 DNA sequence: TGCGCCAGCAGCTTTTCCGGGAGCCAAGAGACCCAGTACTTC. It specifies CASSFSGSQETQYF.

The J gene is TRBJ2-5, the V gene TRBV10-2; 7 nucleotides line up with TRBD2. V shed 3 bases, J shed 6 bases, and the junction held 16 bases outside the gene matches. The CDR3 is made up of 17 amino acids. Germline V gene data show CDR1 as WSHSY and CDR2 as SAAADI. Written as DNA, the CDR3 is TGCGCCAGCAGTGACCGACGGCAGGGAGGGCCCCGCCAGACCCAGTACTTC. It codes for CASSDRRQGGPRQTQYF.

This rearrangement joins TRBV5-4 to TRBJ2-5; tentative D call: TRBD2 (7 bases). The CDR3 consists of 16 residues. CDR1 and CDR2 from the germline V gene are SGHNT and YYREEE (reference sequence). The V gene lost 4 bases and the J gene lost 5 bases, with 21 bases spanning the gap. CDR3 sequence: CASSPVRGGAGETQYF. The CDR3 nucleotides read TGTGCCAGCAGCCCTGTTAGGGGGGGGGCTGGGGAGACCCAGTACTTC.

This clone was recorded only once. The genes are TRBV23-1 and TRBJ1-6, with D possibly matching TRBD1 (5 bases). TRBV23-1 is an open reading frame whose function is uncertain. Trimming removed 7 bases at V and 4 bases at J, with 17 bases between. This CDR3 has 16 amino acids. CDR3 region: CASKEQGKIYNSPLHF. CDR3 nucleotide sequence: TGCGCCAGCAAAGAGCAGGGTAAGATATATAATTCACCCCTCCACTTT.

This rearrangement joins TRBV29-1 to TRBJ1-1; the D is unclear. V was clipped by 3 bases and J by 0 bases, with 11 bases between them. CDR3 length: 14 amino acids. The germline CDR1 and CDR2 sequences are SQVTM and ANQGSEA. The CDR3 region is CSVDGRAVNTEAFF. CDR3 nucleotide sequence: TGCAGCGTTGATGGTAGGGCAGTGAACACTGAAGCTTTCTTT.

As concerns this clone: The sample carries other DNA sequences with the same CDR3. The chain is built from TRBV18 and TRBJ2-5; D may be TRBD2 (5 bases). The CDR3 spans 12 residues. Trimming removed 2 bases at V and 5 bases at J, with 6 bases between. Germline V gene data show CDR1 as KGHSH and CDR2 as LQKENI. CDR3 residues: CASSPSGETQYF. In nucleotides, the CDR3 is TGTGCCAGCTCACCATCGGGGGAGACCCAGTACTTC.